Reported below is one T cell receptor (beta chain). Antigen specificity is unknown. This sample was included in a study of CD8 T cells in ankylosing spondylitis. Notes on the study in general: Ankylosing spondylitis blood seemed to carry a telltale TCR beta motif made of under ten highly homologous variants. Peripheral blood held disease-linked clones only at relatively low frequency, and these were CD8+.

Quantitative barcoded 5'-RACE was used to prepare TCR beta libraries. TCRdb re-called the 5' RACE reads through MiXCR, storing one row per CDR3 protein. The repertoire holds hundreds of thousands of distinct CDR3 sequences, with roughly 20% as singletons. Sequencing input: blood, either unsorted or a sorted T cell fraction (not recorded which). The receptor was isolated from a male donor with ankylosing spondylitis or in good health (not recorded which).

CDR3 protein: CASSLGMSSYNEQFF. The CDR3 nucleotides read TGTGCCAGCAGCTTGGGGATGAGCTCCTACAATGAGCAGTTCTTC. V is TRBV7-2 and J is TRBJ2-1; D gene unclear. Trimming cost V 3 bases and J 0 bases, with 9 bases left between them. The CDR3 length is 15 residues. CDR1 and CDR2 (germline): SGHTA, FQGNSA.